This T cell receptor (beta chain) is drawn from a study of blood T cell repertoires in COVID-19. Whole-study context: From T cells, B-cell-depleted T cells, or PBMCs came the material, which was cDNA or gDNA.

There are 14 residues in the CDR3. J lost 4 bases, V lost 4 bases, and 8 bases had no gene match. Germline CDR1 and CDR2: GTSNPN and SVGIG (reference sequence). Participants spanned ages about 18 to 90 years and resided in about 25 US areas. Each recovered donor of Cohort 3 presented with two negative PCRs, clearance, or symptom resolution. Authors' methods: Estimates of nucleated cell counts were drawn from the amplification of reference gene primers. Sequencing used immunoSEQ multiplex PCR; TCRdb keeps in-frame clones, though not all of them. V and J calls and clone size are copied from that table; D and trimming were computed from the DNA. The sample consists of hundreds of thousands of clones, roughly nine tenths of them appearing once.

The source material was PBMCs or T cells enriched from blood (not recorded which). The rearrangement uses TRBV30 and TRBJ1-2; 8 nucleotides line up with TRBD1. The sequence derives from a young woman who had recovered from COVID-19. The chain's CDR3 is CAWKTGVGLYGYTF. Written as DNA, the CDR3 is TGTGCCTGGAAGACAGGGGTCGGGCTCTATGGCTACACCTTC.